The TCR beta chain described here comes from a study of T cell repertoires in cytomegalovirus infection. Across the study: Recently described HLA-C-restricted plus well-studied HLA-B-restricted CMV epitopes were used. Both CMV infection and a matching HLA type were indicated by public TCR beta signatures.

TCRdb independently ran MiXCR on the reads; one entry per CDR3 protein. The sample has about 700,000 distinct CDR3 sequences, roughly 33% seen once; the top ten hold roughly 18%. The study's findings and limits: The study found HLA-C-restricted CMV-specific TCR beta clonotypes dominating the ex vivo response. Summed public TCR beta family frequency identified CMV carriers bearing the relevant HLA.

Trimming removed 1 base from V and 3 bases from J; junction bases left unmatched: 7. Germline V gene lookup returns CDR1 SGHRS and CDR2 YFSETQ. The length of the CDR3 is 17 residues. Only a few counts were recorded for this clonotype. Its target is unknown. The input for sequencing was cultured PBMCs, taken from culture after CMV antigen stimulation. This chain joins TRBV5-1 and TRBJ1-1; TRBD1 matches at 12 bases. The receptor comes from a human donor in good health (CMV status not recorded). Some clones in this sample may be carry-over from other donors' samples. CDR3 residues: CASSLTGQGALDTEAFF. In DNA form, the CDR3 reads TGCGCCAGCAGCTTGACGGGACAGGGGGCTCTGGACACTGAAGCTTTCTTT.